The rows below give T cell receptor beta chains drawn from one sample of a study of blood T cell repertoires in COVID-19. Using immunoSEQ multiplex PCR, the repertoire was profiled, and TCRdb retains in-frame clones only, with some absent. The repertoire holds about 26,000 clones, with roughly 91% as singletons. The source material was peripheral blood. These TCRs come from a human donor in a cohort sampled during active COVID-19. The donor label of this sample is uncertain. CDR3s include the opening cysteine and the closing phenylalanine or tryptophan. Each record gives: D gene, J gene, clone size, V gene, CDR3 DNA, CDR3 protein. D genes are given only for firm matches. Size is stated for part of the rows, as once, few or many counts, or as a class when the clone is expanded.

-,TRBJ1-3,once,TRBV3-1/TRBV3-2,TGTGCCAGCAGCCAAGGGCCAGGGGCTGGAAACACCATATATTTT,CASSQGPGAGNTIYF
TRBD1,TRBJ1-2,-,TRBV30,TGTGCCTGGACCTGGGACAGTGGGGTCTATGGCTACACCTTC,CAWTWDSGVYGYTF
TRBD2,TRBJ2-1,-,TRBV5-4,TGTGCCAGCAGCTTTCAAGCGGGGGCCTACAATGAGCAGTTCTTC,CASSFQAGAYNEQFF
-,TRBJ2-3,-,TRBV28,TGTGCCAGCAACACCCCTTCTAGCACAGATACGCAGTATTTT,CASNTPSSTDTQYF
-,TRBJ1-1,-,TRBV4-1,TGCGCCAGCAGCCAAGATCGGGTGAACACTGAAGCTTTCTTT,CASSQDRVNTEAFF
TRBD1,TRBJ2-7,once,TRBV30,TGTGCCTGGAGTGTAAGACAGGGGGAATACGAGCAGTACTTC,CAWSVRQGEYEQYF
-,TRBJ2-5,few,TRBV11-2,TGTGCCAGCAGCTCGTACCAAGAGACCCAGTACTTC,CASSSYQETQYF
-,TRBJ1-1,once,TRBV9,TGTGCCAGCAGCCCCAGTAACGTGAACACTGAAGCTTTCTTT,CASSPSNVNTEAFF
TRBD1,TRBJ1-6,-,TRBV2,TGTGCCAGCAGTTCGGACAGGGGGGGATATAGCGGTTCACCCCTCCACTTT,CASSSDRGGYSGSPLHF
TRBD1,TRBJ1-3,-,TRBV19,TGTGCCAGTAGTACCCCCCGGACAGGGATCGGAAACACCATATATTTT,CASSTPRTGIGNTIYF
TRBD2,TRBJ2-1,-,TRBV19,TGTGCCAGTAGTTATCTAGCGGGGGTTTCCTACAATGAGCAGTTCTTC,CASSYLAGVSYNEQFF
-,TRBJ1-2,-,TRBV7-9,TGTGCCAGCAGCTTAAGTGGCGGGGAGCTGGTCGCTGGCTACACCTTC,CASSLSGGELVAGYTF
-,TRBJ2-1,once,TRBV5-4,TGTGCCAGCAGCTTGGGGGGGCCCGTCTACAATGAGCAGTTCTTC,CASSLGGPVYNEQFF
-,TRBJ1-1,-,TRBV7-3,TGTGCCAGCAGCCCCCGGGGGAGTGCCACTGAAGCTTTCTTT,CASSPRGSATEAFF
-,TRBJ2-2,-,TRBV2,TGTGCCAGCACTCTCCACACCGGGGAGCTGTTTTTT,CASTLHTGELFF
TRBD1,TRBJ2-5,once,TRBV7-3,TGTGCCAGCAGCGACGGACAGGGAGCTAAAGAGACCCAGTACTTC,CASSDGQGAKETQYF
TRBD2,TRBJ2-7,-,TRBV7-2,TGTGCCAGCAGCTACGGCCTAGCGGGGGGACCCTTGGAGCAGTACTTC,CASSYGLAGGPLEQYF
-,TRBJ1-5,-,TRBV28,TGTGCCAGCAGTTTTACTAGACTGTATAGCAATCAGCCCCAGCATTTT,CASSFTRLYSNQPQHF
TRBD1,TRBJ2-7,-,TRBV28,TGTGCCAGCAGTTTGGGGACAGCTGGCTCCTACGAGCAGTACTTC,CASSLGTAGSYEQYF
-,TRBJ2-1,few,TRBV11-1,TGTGCCAGCAGCTTCACTAGCTACAATGAGCAGTTCTTC,CASSFTSYNEQFF
TRBD1,TRBJ1-4,once,TRBV7-6,TGTGCCAGCAGTTTATCGGGACAGTTTAATGAAAAACTGTTTTTT,CASSLSGQFNEKLFF
TRBD1,TRBJ2-4,-,TRBV23-1,TGCGCCAGCAGTCTCGCTCGACAGGGGAAAAACATTCAGTACTTC,CASSLARQGKNIQYF
TRBD1,TRBJ1-6,-,TRBV7-9,TGTGCCAGCAGCCGTTCCGGGACAGATCTTAATTCACCCCTCCACTTT,CASSRSGTDLNSPLHF
TRBD1,TRBJ1-2,-,TRBV30,TGTGCCTGGAGAGAGACAGGGCTTAACTATGGCTACACCTTC,CAWRETGLNYGYTF
-,TRBJ2-1,once,TRBV18,TGTGCCAGCTCACCACGAGCGGAAACCTACAATGAGCAGTTCTTC,CASSPRAETYNEQFF
-,TRBJ2-7,-,TRBV12-3/TRBV12-4,TGTGCCAGCGGATTCACAGGGACCAACGAGCAGTACTTC,CASGFTGTNEQYF
-,TRBJ1-1,-,TRBV9,TGTGCCAGCAGCGTAGTCGGGGACACCCGGGGCACTGAAGCTTTCTTT,CASSVVGDTRGTEAFF
TRBD1,TRBJ2-7,-,TRBV7-9,TGTGCCAGCAGCTTATCGGCAGGGGGCCTCGAGCAGTACTTC,CASSLSAGGLEQYF
-,TRBJ2-6,-,TRBV19,TGTGCCAGTAGACGGCAGGGATATGGGGCCAACGTCCTGACTTTC,CASRRQGYGANVLTF
-,TRBJ2-2,-,TRBV5-4,TGTGCCAGCAGCTTATTTCTGGTGGAGGGGGAGCTGTTTTTT,CASSLFLVEGELFF
-,TRBJ1-6,once,TRBV2,TGTGCCAGCATATGGGGGCTAACCTATAATTCACCCCTCCACTTT,CASIWGLTYNSPLHF
-,TRBJ1-3,-,TRBV2,TGTGCCAGCAAAGACAGGCCGAGCTCTGGAAACACCATATATTTT,CASKDRPSSGNTIYF
-,TRBJ2-7,-,TRBV27,TGTGCCAGCAGTACCGTTGGAGTGAAGGAGTACTTC,CASSTVGVKEYF
TRBD2,TRBJ2-1,-,TRBV4-3,TGCGCCAGCAGTCAACTAGCGGGGATTTCCTACAATGAGCAGTTCTTC,CASSQLAGISYNEQFF
-,TRBJ1-5,-,TRBV28,TGTGCCAGCAGTATGAGACAGGCCAGATATAGCAATCAGCCCCAGCATTTT,CASSMRQARYSNQPQHF
-,TRBJ2-1,-,TRBV5-4,TGTGCCAGCAGCTTCCCCATACCCGGGAGCAGGGATGAGCAGTTCTTC,CASSFPIPGSRDEQFF
TRBD2,TRBJ2-3,few,TRBV4-3,TGCGCCAGCAGCCAAGAAGGGACTAGCGGCACAGATACGCAGTATTTT,CASSQEGTSGTDTQYF